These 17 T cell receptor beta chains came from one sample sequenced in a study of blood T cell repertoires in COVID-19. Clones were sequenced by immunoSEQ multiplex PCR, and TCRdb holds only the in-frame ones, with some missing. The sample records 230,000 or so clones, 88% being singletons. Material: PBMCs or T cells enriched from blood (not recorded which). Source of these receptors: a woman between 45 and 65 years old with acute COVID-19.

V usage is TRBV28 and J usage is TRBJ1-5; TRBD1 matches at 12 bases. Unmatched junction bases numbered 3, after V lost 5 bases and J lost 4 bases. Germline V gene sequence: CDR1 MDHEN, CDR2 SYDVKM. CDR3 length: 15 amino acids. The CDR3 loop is CASSPGQGANQPQHF. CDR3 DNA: TGTGCCAGCAGTCCGGGACAGGGGGCGAATCAGCCCCAGCATTTT.

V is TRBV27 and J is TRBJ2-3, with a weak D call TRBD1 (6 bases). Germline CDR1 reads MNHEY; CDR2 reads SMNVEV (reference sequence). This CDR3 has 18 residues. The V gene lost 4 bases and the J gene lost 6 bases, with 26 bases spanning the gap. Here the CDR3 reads CASSSHGQKGSAPDTQYF. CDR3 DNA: TGTGCCAGCAGTTCGCACGGACAGAAGGGGTCCGCACCGGATACGCAGTATTTT.

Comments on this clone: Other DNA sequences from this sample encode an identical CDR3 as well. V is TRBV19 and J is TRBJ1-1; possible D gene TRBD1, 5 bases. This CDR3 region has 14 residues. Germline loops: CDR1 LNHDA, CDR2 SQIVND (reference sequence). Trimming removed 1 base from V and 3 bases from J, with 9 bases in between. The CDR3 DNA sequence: TGTGCCAGTAGTATAGGGCAGGGATACACTGAAGCTTTCTTT. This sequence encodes CASSIGQGYTEAFF.

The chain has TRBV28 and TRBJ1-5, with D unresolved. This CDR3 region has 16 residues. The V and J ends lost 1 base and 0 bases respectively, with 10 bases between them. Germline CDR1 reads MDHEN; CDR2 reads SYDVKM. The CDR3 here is CASSLYPDYSNQPQHF. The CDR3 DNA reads TGTGCCAGCAGTTTATATCCAGATTATAGCAATCAGCCCCAGCATTTT.

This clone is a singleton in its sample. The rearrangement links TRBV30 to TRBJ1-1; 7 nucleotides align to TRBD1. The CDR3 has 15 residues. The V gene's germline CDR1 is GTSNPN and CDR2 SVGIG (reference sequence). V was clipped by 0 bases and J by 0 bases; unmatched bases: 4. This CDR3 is CAWSVRTGLNTEAFF. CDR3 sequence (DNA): TGTGCCTGGAGTGTTAGGACAGGCCTGAACACTGAAGCTTTCTTT.

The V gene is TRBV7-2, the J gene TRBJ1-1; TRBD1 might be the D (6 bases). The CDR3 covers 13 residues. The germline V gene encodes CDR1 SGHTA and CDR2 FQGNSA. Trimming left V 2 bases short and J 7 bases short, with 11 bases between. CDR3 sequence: CASSLWDTIEAFF. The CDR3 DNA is TGTGCCAGCAGCTTATGGGACACGATTGAAGCTTTCTTT.

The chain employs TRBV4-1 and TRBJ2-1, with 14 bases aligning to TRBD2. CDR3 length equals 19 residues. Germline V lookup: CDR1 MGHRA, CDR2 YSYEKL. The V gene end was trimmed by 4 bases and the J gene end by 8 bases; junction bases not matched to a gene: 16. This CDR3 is CASSLLALPRLAGGDEQFF. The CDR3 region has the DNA TGCGCCAGCAGCCTCCTAGCCCTCCCAAGACTAGCGGGAGGGGATGAGCAGTTCTTC.

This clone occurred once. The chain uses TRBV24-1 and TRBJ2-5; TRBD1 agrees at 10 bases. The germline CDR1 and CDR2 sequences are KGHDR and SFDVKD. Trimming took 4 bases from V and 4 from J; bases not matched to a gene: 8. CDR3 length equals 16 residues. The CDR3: CATSDRKTGGGETQYF. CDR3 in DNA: TGTGCCACCAGTGACCGAAAGACAGGGGGCGGAGAGACCCAGTACTTC.

The CDR3 is CASSSTGLSYEQYF. Here the CDR3 DNA reads TGTGCCAGCAGCTCGACAGGGCTATCCTACGAGCAGTACTTC. The gene calls are TRBV27 and TRBJ2-7, with 7 bases matching TRBD1. CDR3 size: 14 residues. Trimming removed 6 bases from V and 1 base from J; junction bases left unmatched: 6. Germline values: CDR1 MNHEY, CDR2 SMNVEV (reference sequence).

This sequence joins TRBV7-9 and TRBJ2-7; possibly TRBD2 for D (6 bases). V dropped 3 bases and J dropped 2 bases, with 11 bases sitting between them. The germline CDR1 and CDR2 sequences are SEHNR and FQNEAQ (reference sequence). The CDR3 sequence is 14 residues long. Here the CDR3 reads CASSFIASAYEQYF. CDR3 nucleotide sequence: TGTGCCAGCAGCTTCATCGCTAGCGCCTACGAGCAGTACTTC.

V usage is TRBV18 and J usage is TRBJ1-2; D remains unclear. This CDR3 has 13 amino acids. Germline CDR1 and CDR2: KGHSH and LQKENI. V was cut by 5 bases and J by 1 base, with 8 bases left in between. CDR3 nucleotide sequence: TGTGCCAGCTCAGGCACAGTTAACTATGGCTACACCTTC. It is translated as CASSGTVNYGYTF.

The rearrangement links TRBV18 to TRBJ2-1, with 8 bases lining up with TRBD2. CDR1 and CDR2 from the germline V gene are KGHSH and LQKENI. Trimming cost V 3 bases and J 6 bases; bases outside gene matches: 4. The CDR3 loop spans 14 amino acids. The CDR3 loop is CASSPGLGTNEQFF. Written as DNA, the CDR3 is TGTGCCAGCTCACCGGGACTAGGAACCAATGAGCAGTTCTTC. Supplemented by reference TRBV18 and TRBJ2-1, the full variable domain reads NAGVMQNPRHLVRRRGQEARLRCSPMKGHSHVYWYRQLPEEGLKFMVYLQKENIIDESGMPKERFSAEFPKEGPSILRIQQVVRGDSAAYFCASSPGLGTNEQFFGPGTRLTVL.

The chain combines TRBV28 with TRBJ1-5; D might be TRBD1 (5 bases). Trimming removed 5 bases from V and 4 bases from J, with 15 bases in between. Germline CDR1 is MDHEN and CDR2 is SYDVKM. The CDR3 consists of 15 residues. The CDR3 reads CASSLIRGGNQPQHF. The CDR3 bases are TGTGCCAGCAGTCTAATCCGGGGGGGAAATCAGCCCCAGCATTTT.

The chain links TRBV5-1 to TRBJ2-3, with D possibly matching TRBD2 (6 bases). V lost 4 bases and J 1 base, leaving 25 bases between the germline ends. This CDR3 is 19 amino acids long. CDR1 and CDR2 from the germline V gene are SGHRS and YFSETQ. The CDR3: CASSPLFVLEGLGTDTQYF. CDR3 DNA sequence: TGCGCCAGCAGCCCGCTGTTTGTGTTGGAGGGCCTAGGCACAGATACGCAGTATTTT.

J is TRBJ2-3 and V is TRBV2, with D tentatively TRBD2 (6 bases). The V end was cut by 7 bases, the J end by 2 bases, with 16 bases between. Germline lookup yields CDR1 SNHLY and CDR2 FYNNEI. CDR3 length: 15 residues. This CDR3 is CASKNRDSITDTQYF. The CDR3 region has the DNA TGTGCCAGCAAAAACCGGGACTCGATCACAGATACGCAGTATTTT.

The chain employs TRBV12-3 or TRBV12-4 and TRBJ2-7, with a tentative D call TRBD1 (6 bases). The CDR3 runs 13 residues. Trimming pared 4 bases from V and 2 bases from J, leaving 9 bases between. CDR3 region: CASSSGQTYEQYF. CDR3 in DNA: TGTGCCAGCAGTTCTGGACAGACCTACGAGCAGTACTTC.

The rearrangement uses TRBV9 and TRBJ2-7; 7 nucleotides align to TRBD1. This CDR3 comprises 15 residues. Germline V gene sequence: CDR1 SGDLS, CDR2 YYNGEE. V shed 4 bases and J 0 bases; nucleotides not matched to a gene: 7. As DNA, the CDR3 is TGTGCCAGCAGCACCCGGGACAGCATCTCCTACGAGCAGTACTTC. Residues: CASSTRDSISYEQYF.